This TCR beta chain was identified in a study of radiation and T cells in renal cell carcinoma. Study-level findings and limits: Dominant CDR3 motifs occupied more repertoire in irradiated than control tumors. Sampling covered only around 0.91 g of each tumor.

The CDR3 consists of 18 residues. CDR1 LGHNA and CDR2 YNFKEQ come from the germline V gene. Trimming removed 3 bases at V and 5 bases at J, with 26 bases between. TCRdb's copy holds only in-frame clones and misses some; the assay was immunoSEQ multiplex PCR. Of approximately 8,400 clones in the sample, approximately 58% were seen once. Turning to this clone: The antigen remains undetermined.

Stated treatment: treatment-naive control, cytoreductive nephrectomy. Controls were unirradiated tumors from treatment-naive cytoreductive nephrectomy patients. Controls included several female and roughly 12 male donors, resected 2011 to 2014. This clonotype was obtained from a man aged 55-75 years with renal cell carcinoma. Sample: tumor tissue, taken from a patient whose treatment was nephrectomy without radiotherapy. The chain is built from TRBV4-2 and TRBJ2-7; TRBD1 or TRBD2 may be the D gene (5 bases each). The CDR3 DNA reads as TGTGCCAGCAGCCAGGACGTCCAGGGACGGGCGGTTTTGGACGAGCAGTACTTC. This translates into CASSQDVQGRAVLDEQYF.